Included here is one T cell receptor (beta chain) sequence, with context. This entry is derived from a study of control samples from healthy donors and cancer patients. Unmatched junction bases numbered 5, after V lost 6 bases and J lost 0 bases. This CDR3 comprises 15 residues. The germline V gene encodes CDR1 ENHRY and CDR2 SYGVKD. TCRdb keeps only in-frame clones here, not all; method: immunoSEQ multiplex PCR. Among around 90,000 clones listed, around 86% were seen once. The receptor comes from a man aged 30 to 45 in good health. The sample comprised blood. V is TRBV10-3 and J is TRBJ2-1, with 7 positions matching TRBD1. The CDR3 sequence: CAISPDRASYNEQFF. CDR3 sequence (DNA): TGTGCCATCAGCCCCGACAGGGCCTCCTACAATGAGCAGTTCTTC.